This TCR beta chain was documented in a study of blood T cell repertoires in COVID-19. CDR3 length: 16 amino acids. Trimming removed 6 bases from V and 6 bases from J, with 18 bases in between. Per germline, CDR1 MDHEN and CDR2 SYDVKM. Method: immunoSEQ multiplex PCR; TCRdb's copy keeps in-frame clones and lacks some. The table has roughly 120,000 clones, 85% to 90% seen once; the top ten hold about 1%. The specimen sequenced was peripheral blood. The rearrangement joins TRBV28 to TRBJ1-6; D is ambiguous. The TCR originated in a woman aged 50 to 60 with active or convalescent COVID-19. The CDR3 spells CASSGGSSLGNSPLHF. CDR3 in DNA: TGTGCCAGCAGCGGAGGGAGCTCTCTCGGTAATTCACCCCTCCACTTT.